This entry lists 26 T cell receptor beta chains sequenced from one sample in a study of PD-L1 blockade in urothelial cancer. Assay used: immunoSEQ multiplex PCR; TCRdb lists only in-frame clones, some missing. The profile shows about 86,000 clones, about 84% of them singletons. Documented time point: pretreatment peripheral blood. Source: PBMCs, taken around atezolizumab (anti-PD-L1) treatment. The receptor source for this set is a man aged 55 to 70 with urothelial cancer.

This clone has more than one count but fewer than ten. This sequence joins TRBV7-9 and TRBJ1-1, with 8 bases matching TRBD1. The germline gives CDR1 SEHNR, CDR2 FQNEAQ (reference sequence). The CDR3 consists of 15 residues. The V segment lost 5 bases and the J segment 2 bases; nucleotides outside the gene matches: 7. The CDR3 reads CASSPRDRLNTEAFF. Written as DNA, the CDR3 is TGTGCCAGCAGCCCCCGGGACAGGCTTAACACTGAAGCTTTCTTT.

The gene calls are TRBV2 and TRBJ1-2; D possibly corresponds to TRBD1 (6 bases). Trimming stripped 7 bases from V and 1 base from J, with 16 bases between. Germline V gene lookup returns CDR1 SNHLY and CDR2 FYNNEI. This CDR3 contains 15 residues. The CDR3 loop is CASKEDRSSNYGYTF. Here the CDR3 DNA reads TGTGCCAGCAAGGAGGACAGAAGTAGTAACTATGGCTACACCTTC.

The gene calls are TRBV11-2 and TRBJ2-7, with 10 bases that match TRBD1. J was trimmed by 6 bases and V by 8 bases; bases with no gene match: 13. This CDR3 has 15 residues. Germline CDR1 reads SGHAT; CDR2 reads FQNNGV. The CDR3 sequence is CASQDPGQGISEQYF. The CDR3 DNA reads TGTGCCAGCCAGGATCCGGGACAGGGGATAAGCGAGCAGTACTTC.

The genes are TRBV5-1 and TRBJ1-2; D is uncertain. The ends were cut back, 0 bases at V and 8 bases at J, with 11 bases in the middle. CDR3 length: 13 residues. Germline V gene lookup returns CDR1 SGHRS and CDR2 YFSETQ. The CDR3 spells CASSLAGAGGYTF. CDR3 DNA: TGCGCCAGCAGCTTGGCTGGTGCTGGCGGCTACACCTTC.

This chain links TRBV6-5 with TRBJ2-3; no firm D call. In germline, CDR1 is MNHEY, CDR2 SVGAGI. V lost 0 bases, J lost 2 bases, and 6 bases lay in between. The CDR3 has 14 amino acids. In DNA, the CDR3 is TGTGCCAGCAGTTACTCGACTCCCACAGATACGCAGTATTTT. Its protein is CASSYSTPTDTQYF.

The chain carries TRBV5-6 and TRBJ2-2; TRBD2 might be the D (6 bases). This CDR3 has 15 residues. Germline values: CDR1 SGHDT, CDR2 YYEEEE. V was pared by 7 bases and J by 4 bases, with 17 bases between. CDR3: CASEEVRRATGELFF. CDR3 nucleotide sequence: TGTGCCAGCGAAGAGGTGAGGAGGGCCACCGGGGAGCTGTTTTTT.

This clone appeared a single time. The J gene is TRBJ1-1, the V gene TRBV2, with 7 bases identical to TRBD1. Per germline, CDR1 SNHLY and CDR2 FYNNEI. This CDR3 has 12 amino acids. V lost 4 bases and J lost 4; bases outside the gene matches: 0. The DNA of the CDR3 is TGTGCCAGCAGTGGACAGGGCACTGAAGCTTTCTTT. Encoded protein: CASSGQGTEAFF.

The chain's CDR3 is CASSQENSKLFF. The DNA of the CDR3 is TGTGCCAGCAGCCAAGAAAACTCAAAACTGTTTTTT. The rearrangement uses TRBV4-2 and TRBJ1-4; D is ambiguous. Trimming removed 0 bases from V and 10 bases from J, with 6 bases in between. CDR1 is LGHNA and CDR2 is YNFKEQ in the germline V gene. This CDR3 spans 12 amino acids.

This chain links TRBV29-1 with TRBJ2-7, with D possibly being TRBD1 (5 bases). Trimming pared 1 base from V and 6 bases from J, leaving 13 bases between. The CDR3 has 13 residues. Germline values: CDR1 SQVTM, CDR2 ANQGSEA. The CDR3 DNA sequence: TGCAGCGTTGAAGGCCAGGGTGTGGGCGAGCAGTACTTC. It yields the protein CSVEGQGVGEQYF.

This chain uses TRBV29-1 with TRBJ1-1; D gene unclear. This CDR3 is 13 amino acids long. The V end lost 4 bases, the J end lost 1 base, and 10 bases lay between the germline ends. The V gene's germline CDR1 is SQVTM and CDR2 ANQGSEA. The CDR3 loop reads CSVGRETNTEAFF. As DNA, the CDR3 is TGCAGCGTTGGTCGGGAGACGAACACTGAAGCTTTCTTT.

The J gene is TRBJ1-2, the V gene TRBV5-4; D may be TRBD1 (6 bases). Trimming left V 1 base short and J 1 base short, with 11 bases between. Germline V gene data show CDR1 as SGHNT and CDR2 as YYREEE (reference sequence). The CDR3 runs to 15 residues. CDR3 coding DNA: TGTGCCAGCAGCTTGTTACAGGGTCTTAACTATGGCTACACCTTC. This sequence encodes CASSLLQGLNYGYTF.

V gene TRBV5-1 combines with J gene TRBJ2-7; 12 bases agree with TRBD2. There are 17 residues in the CDR3. Germline assignment: CDR1 SGHRS and CDR2 YFSETQ. Unmatched junction bases numbered 7, after V lost 2 bases and J lost 1 base. The CDR3 DNA sequence: TGCGCCAGCAGCTTACAACTAGCGGGGGGCCTATCCTACGAGCAGTACTTC. Its translation: CASSLQLAGGLSYEQYF.

This clone has a single count. The genes are TRBV5-1 and TRBJ2-1, with TRBD1 matching over 8 bases. The CDR3 has 15 amino acids. J was trimmed by 3 bases and V by 0 bases; bases with no gene match: 2. Germline values: CDR1 SGHRS, CDR2 YFSETQ. The CDR3 sequence: CASSLGTGNYNEQFF. CDR3 nucleotides: TGCGCCAGCAGCTTGGGGACAGGGAACTACAATGAGCAGTTCTTC.

The rearrangement links TRBV28 to TRBJ1-1; a weak D match, TRBD1 (5 bases). The ends were cut back, 1 base at V and 5 bases at J, with 14 bases in the middle. The CDR3 contains 15 residues. Germline V lookup: CDR1 MDHEN, CDR2 SYDVKM. In nucleotides, the CDR3 is TGTGCCAGCAGTTTATCCGCAGGGAGGTCGACTGAAGCTTTCTTT. As protein: CASSLSAGRSTEAFF.

This chain joins TRBV27 and TRBJ2-1; D remains unclear. Germline V gene lookup returns CDR1 MNHEY and CDR2 SMNVEV (reference sequence). CDR3 length: 15 residues. Trimming shortened V by 4 bases and J by 0 bases, and 10 bases separated the two germline ends. For the CDR3, the DNA is TGTGCCAGCAGTTCGTTCAGAAACTCCTACAATGAGCAGTTCTTC. This gives the protein CASSSFRNSYNEQFF.

The J gene is TRBJ1-5, the V gene TRBV28; D unresolved. The V gene's germline CDR1 is MDHEN and CDR2 SYDVKM. Between the trimmed V and J ends, which lost 7 bases and 0 bases, there was a span of 7 bases. The CDR3 length is 13 residues. DNA of the CDR3: TGTGCCAGCACAGGAAATAGCAATCAGCCCCAGCATTTT. Translation: CASTGNSNQPQHF.

This clone was seen just once. The chain has TRBV7-3 and TRBJ2-7, with 9 bases identical to TRBD2. Looked up from germline, CDR1 is SGHTA and CDR2 is FQGTGA. The ends lost 2 bases at V and 7 bases at J; junction bases unmatched: 6. CDR3 length: 14 amino acids. The CDR3 DNA follows: TGTGCCAGCAGCTTAGGCGGGAGGGCCCAAGAGCAGTACTTC. Residues: CASSLGGRAQEQYF.

J is TRBJ2-5 and V is TRBV29-1, with TRBD2 identical over 13 bases. The CDR3 consists of 13 residues. J gave up 2 bases and V 8 bases, and 2 bases lay outside the gene matches. The germline V gene has CDR1 SQVTM and CDR2 ANQGSEA. DNA for the CDR3: TGCAGCCTGACTAGCGGGAGGCAAGAGACCCAGTACTTC. This translates into CSLTSGRQETQYF.

The V and J genes are TRBV13 and TRBJ1-5, with D possibly matching TRBD1 (5 bases). Trimming stripped 6 bases from V and 4 bases from J, with 13 bases between. Germline V gives CDR1 PRHDT, CDR2 FYEKMQ (reference sequence). The CDR3 consists of 14 residues. CDR3 sequence: CASSPRAENQPQHF. The CDR3 bases are TGTGCCAGCAGTCCCAGGGCGGAGAATCAGCCCCAGCATTTT.

The genes are TRBV9 and TRBJ2-1, with a weak D call TRBD1 (6 bases). The ends were cut back, 6 bases at V and 2 bases at J, with 12 bases in the middle. This CDR3 region has 14 residues. CDR1 is SGDLS, CDR2 YYNGEE, per germline. Here the CDR3 reads CASTRGAAYNEQFF. CDR3 bases: TGTGCCAGCACCAGGGGCGCCGCCTACAATGAGCAGTTCTTC.

The chain employs TRBV6-4 and TRBJ2-1, with D possibly TRBD2 on 6 matching bases. This CDR3 region has 13 residues. Germline CDR1 and CDR2: MRHNA and SNTAGT. The germline V and J ends were trimmed by 5 bases and 4 bases, with 9 bases remaining between them. CDR3 in amino acids: CASSLSGYNEQFF. Here the CDR3 DNA reads TGTGCCAGCAGTCTTAGCGGATACAATGAGCAGTTCTTC.

The rearrangement links TRBV7-3 to TRBJ1-1, with D unclear. The CDR3 contains 12 residues. CDR1 is SGHTA, CDR2 FQGTGA, per germline. The V end lost 5 bases, the J end lost 2 bases, and 6 bases lay between the germline ends. The CDR3: CASSLYNTEAFF. CDR3 coding DNA: TGTGCCAGCAGCCTCTATAACACTGAAGCTTTCTTT. Full variable domain (remainder filled in from reference TRBV7-3 and TRBJ1-1): GAGVSQTPSNKVTEKGKYVELRCDPISGHTALYWYRQSLGQGPEFLIYFQGTGAADDSGLPNDRFFAVRPEGSVSTLKIQRTERGDSAVYLCASSLYNTEAFFGQGTRLTVV.

V is TRBV5-4 and J is TRBJ2-5, with TRBD1 identical over 8 bases. The V gene's germline CDR1 is SGHNT and CDR2 YYREEE (reference sequence). The CDR3 is 15 residues long. Trimming removed 4 bases from V and 3 bases from J; junction bases left unmatched: 8. In DNA, the CDR3 is TGTGCCAGCAGCGCCTCAGGGGGCGTGGAAGAGACCCAGTACTTC. Translating gives CASSASGGVEETQYF.

This chain links TRBV27 with TRBJ1-3, with D possibly TRBD1 on 5 matching bases. Between the trimmed V and J ends, which lost 2 bases and 0 bases, there was a span of 17 bases. CDR3 length equals 18 residues. From germline, CDR1 is MNHEY and CDR2 SMNVEV (reference sequence). In DNA, the CDR3 is TGTGCCAGCAGTTTAGTGGGGCCCACCGGGAGCTCTGGAAACACCATATATTTT. Translated: CASSLVGPTGSSGNTIYF.

The chain has TRBV18 and TRBJ1-1, with D maybe TRBD1 (5 bases). CDR3 length equals 13 residues. The germline gives CDR1 KGHSH, CDR2 LQKENI. Trimming left V 4 bases short and J 3 bases short, with 9 bases between. Written as DNA, the CDR3 is TGTGCCAGCTCACAGGGGCTTGACACTGAAGCTTTCTTT. It encodes CASSQGLDTEAFF. Based on the CDR3 plus reference TRBV18 and TRBJ1-1, the full variable domain is NAGVMQNPRHLVRRRGQEARLRCSPMKGHSHVYWYRQLPEEGLKFMVYLQKENIIDESGMPKERFSAEFPKEGPSILRIQQVVRGDSAAYFCASSQGLDTEAFFGQGTRLTVV.

The chain carries TRBV6-1 and TRBJ1-3; 7 bases are a match to TRBD1. J was trimmed by 0 bases and V by 0 bases; bases with no gene match: 5. This CDR3 region has 17 residues. Germline assignment: CDR1 MNHNS and CDR2 SASEGT. The CDR3 sequence is CASSEALAGGSGNTIYF. CDR3 nucleotide sequence: TGTGCCAGCAGTGAAGCGTTGGCAGGGGGCTCTGGAAACACCATATATTTT.